The clone carrying this T cell receptor beta chain was seen more than once but under ten times. This CDR3 comprises 13 residues. This specimen comes from a study of blood T cell repertoires in COVID-19. Sequencing used immunoSEQ multiplex PCR; TCRdb keeps in-frame clones, though not all of them. The data show about 480,000 clones, roughly 89% seen once. The gene calls are TRBV1 and TRBJ1-3; the table names TRBD1, a call not compared with the DNA. TRBV1 is annotated as a pseudogene. This clonotype was sampled from a man aged 18 to 30 with COVID-19, enrolled during active disease. The sequenced sample consisted of peripheral blood. CDR3 sequence reads: CTSTRDREDTIYF. The CDR3 DNA reads TGCACCAGCACCCGGGACAGGGAGGACACCATATATTTT.